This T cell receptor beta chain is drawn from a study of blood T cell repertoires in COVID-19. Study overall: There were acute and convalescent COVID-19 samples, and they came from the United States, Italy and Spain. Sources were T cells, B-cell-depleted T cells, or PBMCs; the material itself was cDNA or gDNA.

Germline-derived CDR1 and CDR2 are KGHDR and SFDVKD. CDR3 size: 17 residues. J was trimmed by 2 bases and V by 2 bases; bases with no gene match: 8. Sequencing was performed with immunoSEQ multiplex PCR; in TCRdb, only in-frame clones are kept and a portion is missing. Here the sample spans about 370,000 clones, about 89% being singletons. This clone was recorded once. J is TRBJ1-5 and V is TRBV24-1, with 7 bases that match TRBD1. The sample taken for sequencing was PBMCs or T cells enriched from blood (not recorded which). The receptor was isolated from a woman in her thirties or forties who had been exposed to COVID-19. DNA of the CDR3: TGTGCCACCAGTGATTCGTCGACAGGGCGCCGCAATCAGCCCCAGCATTTT. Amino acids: CATSDSSTGRRNQPQHF.